The 5 T cell receptor beta chains below all came from one sample that was sequenced in a study of cytomegalovirus exposure and HLA in healthy donors. Primers included in the PCR were 60 Vbeta and 13 Jbeta primers. The protocol was immunoSEQ multiplex PCR, while the TCRdb copy is restricted to in-frame clones and leaves out a portion. Of 110,000 to 150,000 clones in the sample, 73% were seen once. Sequenced sample: PBMCs. The receptors shown here come from a woman aged 40 to 55 in good health and CMV-seronegative.

The chain is built from TRBV14 and TRBJ2-2; D is perhaps TRBD2 (6 bases). V gave up 4 bases and J gave up 4 bases, with 19 bases separating them. The germline V gene has CDR1 SGHDN and CDR2 FVKESK. The CDR3 is 17 residues long. For the CDR3, the DNA is TGTGCCAGCAGCCCAGGAGTACGGAGGGGTGTCACCGGGGAGCTGTTTTTT. Its translation: CASSPGVRRGVTGELFF.

The V and J genes are TRBV28 and TRBJ2-6, with D maybe TRBD2 (6 bases). The CDR3 runs to 17 residues. CDR1 MDHEN and CDR2 SYDVKM come from the germline V gene. V was shortened by 2 bases and J by 1 base, with 12 bases between the two germline ends. Here the CDR3 reads CASSLPGELSGANVLTF. The CDR3 DNA is TGTGCCAGCAGTTTACCGGGGGAACTTTCTGGGGCCAACGTCCTGACTTTC.

This chain connects TRBV7-9 to TRBJ1-4, with a possible D match to TRBD1 (6 bases). V was cut by 4 bases and J by 6 bases, with 15 bases left in between. Germline V gene lookup returns CDR1 SEHNR and CDR2 FQNEAQ (reference sequence). The CDR3 consists of 15 residues. This CDR3 reads CASSSTGPWDEKLFF. The CDR3 bases are TGTGCCAGCAGCTCCACAGGGCCGTGGGATGAAAAACTGTTTTTT.

CDR3 nucleotide sequence: TGTGCCAGCAGTTACTCTGAGGCTAACTATGGCTACACCTTC. The encoded protein is CASSYSEANYGYTF. V and J are TRBV6-6 and TRBJ1-2; D is ambiguous. The germline V gene encodes CDR1 MNHNY and CDR2 SVGAGI (reference sequence). The ends were cut back, 0 bases at V and 0 bases at J, with 5 bases in the middle. The CDR3 loop spans 14 amino acids.

V gene TRBV6-6 combines with J gene TRBJ2-5, with D possibly being TRBD1 (6 bases). V lost 1 base to trimming and J lost 5 bases, with 14 bases between them. This CDR3 comprises 15 residues. In germline, CDR1 is MNHNY, CDR2 SVGAGI (reference sequence). CDR3 coding DNA: TGTGCCAGCAGTTACTACAGGGATTCGGACGAGACCCAGTACTTC. It encodes CASSYYRDSDETQYF.